These 8 T cell receptor beta chains were sequenced from one sample in a study of blood T cell repertoires in COVID-19. The protocol was immunoSEQ multiplex PCR, while the TCRdb copy is restricted to in-frame clones and leaves out a portion. Counted here are tens of thousands of clones, about 86% occurring once; the ten biggest clones make up over 20%. Material: peripheral blood. These receptors came from a woman older than 75 in a cohort sampled during active or convalescent COVID-19.

The chain links TRBV9 to TRBJ2-3; 12 nucleotides line up with TRBD2. Trimming cost V 3 bases and J 2 bases; bases outside gene matches: 19. Germline values: CDR1 SGDLS, CDR2 YYNGEE. The CDR3 covers 21 residues. The CDR3 sequence: CASSEPQGESSGRAPTDTQYF. CDR3 DNA sequence: TGTGCCAGCAGCGAGCCTCAGGGGGAGTCTAGCGGGAGGGCCCCCACAGATACGCAGTATTTT. The full variable domain, in which reference TRBV9 and TRBJ2-3 provide the parts outside the CDR3, is DSGVTQTPKHLITATGQRVTLRCSPRSGDLSVYWYQQSLDQGLQFLIQYYNGEERAKGNILERFSAQQFPDLHSELNLSSLELGDSALYFCASSEPQGESSGRAPTDTQYFGPGTRLTVL.

V gene TRBV19 combines with J gene TRBJ1-6; D not certain. This CDR3 is built from 16 residues. V was pared by 8 bases and J by 0 bases, with 14 bases between. The germline gives CDR1 LNHDA, CDR2 SQIVND (reference sequence). CDR3 DNA sequence: TGTGCCAGTGGTGAACCGGAGAGCTCCTATAATTCACCCCTCCACTTT. Its translation is CASGEPESSYNSPLHF.

V gene TRBV7-2 combines with J gene TRBJ2-1; 8 nucleotides agree with TRBD1. CDR1 SGHTA and CDR2 FQGNSA come from the germline V gene. The CDR3 extends over 15 amino acids. V lost 3 bases and J lost 7; bases outside the gene matches: 8. This CDR3 reads CASSFDRGLINEQFF. The CDR3 DNA sequence: TGTGCCAGCAGCTTCGACAGGGGTTTGATAAATGAGCAGTTCTTC.

The V call is TRBV2, the J call TRBJ2-1; 11 nucleotides line up with TRBD2. The CDR3 contains 15 residues. Germline CDR1 is SNHLY and CDR2 is FYNNEI. The V and J ends lost 7 bases and 8 bases, in that order; junction bases with no gene match: 10. Written as DNA, the CDR3 is TGTGCCAGCACACTAGCGGGAGTAGGATATGATGAGCAGTTCTTC. Translated, it gives CASTLAGVGYDEQFF.

The chain employs TRBV6-5 and TRBJ2-1; no clear D gene. The V gene lost 5 bases and the J gene lost 8 bases, with 7 bases spanning the gap. From germline, CDR1 is MNHEY and CDR2 SVGAGI. This CDR3 spans 11 amino acids. CDR3 sequence reads: CASSREDEQFF. DNA for the CDR3: TGTGCCAGCAGTAGAGAGGATGAGCAGTTCTTC.

The chain couples TRBV7-9 to TRBJ2-5, with a weak D call TRBD1 (7 bases). This CDR3 has 15 residues. Trimming cost V 1 base and J 3 bases, with 12 bases left between them. Germline V lookup: CDR1 SEHNR, CDR2 FQNEAQ (reference sequence). The CDR3 DNA reads as TGTGCCAGCAGCTTAGGCGGGACAGAGAAAGAGACCCAGTACTTC. Its translation is CASSLGGTEKETQYF.

This chain connects TRBV9 to TRBJ2-3; 10 bases line up with TRBD2. Germline CDR1 SGDLS, CDR2 YYNGEE. Trimming cost V 0 bases and J 6 bases; bases outside gene matches: 10. There are 17 residues in the CDR3. The CDR3: CASSVDRGLAISDTQYF. The CDR3 DNA reads TGTGCCAGCAGCGTAGACAGGGGACTAGCGATTAGCGATACGCAGTATTTT. The whole variable domain, remainder taken from reference TRBV9 and TRBJ2-3, is DSGVTQTPKHLITATGQRVTLRCSPRSGDLSVYWYQQSLDQGLQFLIQYYNGEERAKGNILERFSAQQFPDLHSELNLSSLELGDSALYFCASSVDRGLAISDTQYFGPGTRLTVL.

This clone was seen a single time. The chain is built from TRBV23-1 and TRBJ1-1; no clear D gene. TRBV23-1 is sorted into the ORF group, with uncertain function. Trimming stripped 2 bases from V and 1 base from J, with 11 bases between. The CDR3 has 15 residues. The CDR3 DNA is TGCGCCAGCAGTCAACCCGCTAGATCGAACACTGAAGCTTTCTTT. Translating gives CASSQPARSNTEAFF.